Here is one TCR beta chain with its context. A much larger clone is a single base away; this may be a read error. Germline loops: CDR1 DFQATT, CDR2 SNEGSKA (reference sequence). The CDR3 sequence is 14 residues long. Each TRB amplification used roughly 240-550 ng of genomic DNA from blood. This specimen comes from a study of T and B cells in COVID-19 patients. Overall study: COVID-19 patients gave peripheral blood either during active infection or after recovery. Of roughly 22 active-infection patients, 12 were critically ill with mechanical ventilation or extracorporeal membrane oxygenation.

BIOMED2 TRB-A/B primer pools were used in multiplex TRB PCR. TCRdb re-analysed the multiplex PCR reads in MiXCR, keeping a single row per CDR3 protein. Of roughly 3,800 distinct CDR3 sequences listed, about 28% are singletons. V usage is TRBV20-1 and J usage is TRBJ2-2; possibly TRBD1 for D (6 bases). The sequence derives from a human donor with active COVID-19. The donor label of this sample is uncertain. Source material: blood. Written as DNA, the CDR3 is TGCAGTGCCAAACAGGGCGCGAACACCGTGGAGCTGTTTTTT. Its protein is CSAKQGANTVELFF.